This T cell receptor (beta chain) was recovered during a study of cytomegalovirus exposure and HLA in healthy donors. Details on this clone: Its antigen remains unidentified.

Study-level points and caveats: Rarity marked most TCR sequences, yet some public TCRs occurred in many donors.

Germline V lookup: CDR1 MNHEY, CDR2 SVGAGI. V lost 7 bases, J lost 6 bases, and 13 bases stayed unmatched. CDR3 length: 15 residues. A multiplex PCR was run with 60 Vbeta primers and 13 Jbeta primers. TCRdb's table, derived via immunoSEQ multiplex PCR, lists solely in-frame clones and lacks some. This table holds around 150,000 clones, about 75% found once. The genes are TRBV6-5 and TRBJ2-7, with TRBD2 identical over 9 bases. This receptor was obtained from a man aged 45 to 65 in good health and CMV-seropositive. Sequences were obtained from PBMCs. In DNA form, the CDR3 reads TGTGCCAGCATTCCCGTCGGCGGGACTAGCAGCGAGCAGTACTTC. Its protein product is CASIPVGGTSSEQYF.